The rows below give T cell receptor beta chains drawn from one sample of a study of cytomegalovirus exposure and HLA in healthy donors. Libraries were prepared by immunoSEQ multiplex PCR; TCRdb keeps only in-frame clonotypes and omits some of them. The sample shows 75,000 to 85,000 clones, over 70% of them seen only once. The sequenced sample consisted of PBMCs. Receptors were obtained from a male donor in good health and CMV-seronegative. Both conserved end residues are part of each CDR3. The D gene is left open where the match is weak. Expanded clones get a size class; other rows say once, few or many, or leave the size out.

cdr3_aa: CASSLLQGSGNTIYF
cdr3_nt: TGTGCCAGCAGTTTGCTACAGGGCTCTGGAAACACCATATATTTT
clone_size: -
j_call: TRBJ1-3
v_call: TRBV6-1
d_call: -

cdr3_aa: CASRTGQGLYEQYF
cdr3_nt: TGTGCCAGCAGGACTGGACAGGGACTCTACGAGCAGTACTTC
clone_size: -
j_call: TRBJ2-7
v_call: TRBV2
d_call: TRBD1

cdr3_aa: CASSASVNTEAFF
cdr3_nt: TGTGCCAGCAGTGCATCAGTGAACACTGAAGCTTTCTTT
clone_size: -
j_call: TRBJ1-1
v_call: TRBV6-4
d_call: -

cdr3_aa: CASTLQYSGNTIYF
cdr3_nt: TGTGCCAGCACTCTGCAGTACTCTGGAAACACCATATATTTT
clone_size: -
j_call: TRBJ1-3
v_call: TRBV6-1
d_call: -

cdr3_aa: CASSSLGGDGYGYTF
cdr3_nt: TGTGCCAGCAGCTCCCTTGGGGGGGATGGCTATGGCTACACCTTC
clone_size: -
j_call: TRBJ1-2
v_call: TRBV5-4
d_call: -

cdr3_aa: CASSIVRERTYEQYF
cdr3_nt: TGTGCCAGTAGTATAGTGAGGGAGCGAACCTACGAGCAGTACTTC
clone_size: -
j_call: TRBJ2-7
v_call: TRBV19
d_call: -

cdr3_aa: CATSRSLAAGLYNEQFF
cdr3_nt: TGTGCCACCAGCAGGAGTCTAGCCGCCGGGCTTTACAATGAGCAGTTCTTC
clone_size: -
j_call: TRBJ2-1
v_call: TRBV15
d_call: -

cdr3_aa: CASRDHRRWEGYTF
cdr3_nt: TGTGCCAGCAGGGACCACAGGAGATGGGAAGGCTACACCTTC
clone_size: -
j_call: TRBJ1-2
v_call: TRBV11-2
d_call: -

cdr3_aa: CSSSRDRGWSAFF
cdr3_nt: TGTTCCAGCAGTCGTGACAGGGGGTGGTCGGCTTTCTTT
clone_size: once
j_call: TRBJ1-1
v_call: TRBV7-9
d_call: TRBD1

cdr3_aa: CASSQQGNEQFF
cdr3_nt: TGCGCCAGCAGCCAACAGGGCAATGAGCAGTTCTTC
clone_size: -
j_call: TRBJ2-1
v_call: TRBV4-3
d_call: -

cdr3_aa: CASRRDRSNEQFF
cdr3_nt: TGCGCCAGCAGGAGGGACAGGTCCAATGAGCAGTTCTTC
clone_size: -
j_call: TRBJ2-1
v_call: TRBV10-2
d_call: TRBD1

cdr3_aa: CASSMGGRHTEAFF
cdr3_nt: TGTGCCAGTAGTATGGGAGGGAGGCACACTGAAGCTTTCTTT
clone_size: few
j_call: TRBJ1-1
v_call: TRBV19
d_call: -

cdr3_aa: CSVEGTSGQGPYEQYF
cdr3_nt: TGCAGCGTTGAAGGGACCTCGGGACAGGGTCCCTACGAGCAGTACTTC
clone_size: once
j_call: TRBJ2-7
v_call: TRBV29-1
d_call: TRBD1

cdr3_aa: CASSQDTGIYNEQFF
cdr3_nt: TGCGCCAGCAGCCAAGATACAGGGATATACAATGAGCAGTTCTTC
clone_size: -
j_call: TRBJ2-1
v_call: TRBV4-3
d_call: -

cdr3_aa: CASSPSGNTQYF
cdr3_nt: TGTGCCAGCAGCCCGAGCGGGAATACGCAGTATTTT
clone_size: -
j_call: TRBJ2-3
v_call: TRBV7-3
d_call: TRBD2

cdr3_aa: CASSGLQGFGNTIYF
cdr3_nt: TGTGCCAGCAGTGGCCTACAGGGTTTCGGAAACACCATATATTTT
clone_size: -
j_call: TRBJ1-3
v_call: TRBV2
d_call: -

cdr3_aa: CASSADRIQYF
cdr3_nt: TGTGCCAGCAGTGCCGACAGAATACAGTACTTC
clone_size: -
j_call: TRBJ2-7
v_call: TRBV2
d_call: -

cdr3_aa: CASSSGGRETQYF
cdr3_nt: TGTGCCAGCAGCTCGGGAGGGCGAGAGACCCAGTACTTC
clone_size: -
j_call: TRBJ2-5
v_call: TRBV7-8
d_call: TRBD2

cdr3_aa: CSVEVSVYGYTF
cdr3_nt: TGCAGCGTTGAAGTTTCGGTGTATGGCTACACCTTC
clone_size: once
j_call: TRBJ1-2
v_call: TRBV29-1
d_call: -

cdr3_aa: CASTGGAGANVLTF
cdr3_nt: TGTGCCAGTACAGGGGGCGCTGGGGCCAACGTCCTGACTTTC
clone_size: once
j_call: TRBJ2-6
v_call: TRBV19
d_call: TRBD1

cdr3_aa: CAWGQGAYEQYF
cdr3_nt: TGTGCCTGGGGACAGGGGGCTTACGAGCAGTACTTC
clone_size: -
j_call: TRBJ2-7
v_call: TRBV30
d_call: TRBD1

cdr3_aa: CASSAGTGNIRAEAFF
cdr3_nt: TGTGCCAGCAGCGCCGGGACAGGCAACATTAGGGCTGAAGCTTTCTTT
clone_size: -
j_call: TRBJ1-1
v_call: TRBV4-2
d_call: TRBD1

cdr3_aa: CAWGGQGTDGANVLTF
cdr3_nt: TGTGCCTGGGGGGGACAGGGAACTGACGGGGCCAACGTCCTGACTTTC
clone_size: -
j_call: TRBJ2-6
v_call: TRBV30
d_call: TRBD1

cdr3_aa: CASSESHYEQYF
cdr3_nt: TGTGCCAGCAGCGAATCCCACTACGAGCAGTACTTC
clone_size: once
j_call: TRBJ2-7
v_call: TRBV6-1
d_call: -

cdr3_aa: CASSLETGVNSPLNF
cdr3_nt: TGCGCCAGCAGCTTGGAGACAGGGGTTAATTCACCCCTCAACTTT
clone_size: -
j_call: TRBJ1-6
v_call: TRBV5-1
d_call: TRBD1

cdr3_aa: CASSLVSIVRSYEQYF
cdr3_nt: TGTGCCAGCAGCTTAGTTAGTATAGTTCGCTCCTACGAGCAGTACTTC
clone_size: -
j_call: TRBJ2-7
v_call: TRBV11-2
d_call: -

cdr3_aa: CASSPRTSGRAKF
cdr3_nt: TGTGCCAGCAGTCCAAGGACTAGCGGGAGGGCCAAATTC
clone_size: -
j_call: TRBJ2-7
v_call: TRBV27
d_call: TRBD2

cdr3_aa: CASRKESNQPQHF
cdr3_nt: TGTGCCAGCAGGAAGGAGAGCAATCAGCCCCAGCATTTT
clone_size: -
j_call: TRBJ1-5
v_call: TRBV2
d_call: -

cdr3_aa: CASSFSGDHTEAFF
cdr3_nt: TGTGCCAGCAGTTTCTCGGGGGACCACACTGAAGCTTTCTTT
clone_size: -
j_call: TRBJ1-1
v_call: TRBV27
d_call: -

cdr3_aa: CASSRTSGRGTGELFF
cdr3_nt: TGTGCCAGCAGCCGAACTAGCGGGAGAGGAACCGGGGAGCTGTTTTTT
clone_size: -
j_call: TRBJ2-2
v_call: TRBV28
d_call: TRBD2

cdr3_aa: CAWNPGSVRGYPF
cdr3_nt: TGTGCCTGGAATCCAGGAAGTGTGCGTGGCTACCCCTTC
clone_size: -
j_call: TRBJ1-2
v_call: TRBV30
d_call: -

cdr3_aa: CASSIQEGTASYEQYF
cdr3_nt: TGTGCCAGCAGCATTCAGGAGGGGACAGCCTCCTACGAGCAGTACTTC
clone_size: -
j_call: TRBJ2-7
v_call: TRBV7-6
d_call: -

cdr3_aa: CSSIQDGASGRAEQFF
cdr3_nt: TGTTCCAGCATCCAAGACGGGGCTAGCGGGAGGGCTGAGCAGTTCTTC
clone_size: -
j_call: TRBJ2-1
v_call: TRBV7-9
d_call: TRBD2

cdr3_aa: CASSSRGRNTEAFF
cdr3_nt: TGTGCCAGCAGTTCCAGGGGTAGAAACACTGAAGCTTTCTTT
clone_size: -
j_call: TRBJ1-1
v_call: TRBV2
d_call: -

cdr3_aa: CASNRRRGGSEQYF
cdr3_nt: TGTGCCAGCAACCGGAGGCGGGGGGGCTCCGAGCAGTACTTC
clone_size: -
j_call: TRBJ2-7
v_call: TRBV7-2
d_call: TRBD2

cdr3_aa: CASSFGAVSPQETQYF
cdr3_nt: TGTGCCAGCAGTTTTGGGGCAGTGAGCCCCCAAGAGACCCAGTACTTC
clone_size: few
j_call: TRBJ2-5
v_call: TRBV27
d_call: -

cdr3_aa: CASSPGGLGAYEQYF
cdr3_nt: TGTGCCAGCAGCCCAGGAGGGCTAGGTGCCTACGAGCAGTACTTC
clone_size: -
j_call: TRBJ2-7
v_call: TRBV9
d_call: -

cdr3_aa: CASSGGGLNTGELFF
cdr3_nt: TGTGCCAGCAGCGGTGGCGGCCTGAACACCGGGGAGCTGTTTTTT
clone_size: -
j_call: TRBJ2-2
v_call: TRBV9
d_call: -

cdr3_aa: CASSQWITGGNTEAFF
cdr3_nt: TGCGCCAGCAGCCAATGGATAACAGGGGGCAACACTGAAGCTTTCTTT
clone_size: -
j_call: TRBJ1-1
v_call: TRBV4-1
d_call: TRBD1

cdr3_aa: CASSYGTRRSYFNEQFF
cdr3_nt: TGTGCCAGCAGTTACGGGACTAGGAGGTCCTACTTCAATGAGCAGTTCTTC
clone_size: -
j_call: TRBJ2-1
v_call: TRBV6-9
d_call: TRBD2

cdr3_aa: CASGDRNNYGYTF
cdr3_nt: TGCGCCAGCGGGGACAGAAATAACTATGGCTACACCTTC
clone_size: few
j_call: TRBJ1-2
v_call: TRBV4-1
d_call: TRBD1

cdr3_aa: CASSPDREGYNEQFF
cdr3_nt: TGTGCCAGCAGCCCGGACAGGGAAGGATACAATGAGCAGTTCTTC
clone_size: few
j_call: TRBJ2-1
v_call: TRBV11-2
d_call: TRBD1

cdr3_aa: CASSQGARQGTDTQYF
cdr3_nt: TGTGCCAGCAGCCAAGGGGCGAGACAGGGCACAGATACGCAGTATTTT
clone_size: -
j_call: TRBJ2-3
v_call: TRBV4-2
d_call: -

cdr3_aa: CASTYRGSVTEAFF
cdr3_nt: TGTGCCAGCACCTACAGGGGATCTGTCACTGAAGCTTTCTTT
clone_size: -
j_call: TRBJ1-1
v_call: TRBV7-2
d_call: TRBD1

cdr3_aa: CASSHPTRAIHTQYF
cdr3_nt: TGCGCCAGCAGCCACCCCACCAGGGCGATCCATACGCAGTATTTT
clone_size: -
j_call: TRBJ2-3
v_call: TRBV5-1
d_call: -

cdr3_aa: CSGIQGEETQYF
cdr3_nt: TGCAGCGGTATACAGGGGGAAGAGACCCAGTACTTC
clone_size: -
j_call: TRBJ2-5
v_call: TRBV29-1
d_call: TRBD1

cdr3_aa: CASSQILSYEQYF
cdr3_nt: TGTGCCAGCAGCCAAATACTGTCCTACGAGCAGTACTTC
clone_size: -
j_call: TRBJ2-7
v_call: TRBV6-6
d_call: -

cdr3_aa: CASSLTSLGQNTEAFF
cdr3_nt: TGTGCCAGCAGCTTAACTAGTCTGGGACAGAACACTGAAGCTTTCTTT
clone_size: -
j_call: TRBJ1-1
v_call: TRBV7-3
d_call: -

cdr3_aa: CASSASGGPYNEQFF
cdr3_nt: TGTGCCAGCAGTGCTAGCGGGGGACCCTACAATGAGCAGTTCTTC
clone_size: -
j_call: TRBJ2-1
v_call: TRBV6-5
d_call: TRBD2

cdr3_aa: CASSLGLAYEQYF
cdr3_nt: TGTGCCAGCAGTCTCGGACTAGCCTACGAGCAGTACTTC
clone_size: -
j_call: TRBJ2-7
v_call: TRBV28
d_call: TRBD2

cdr3_aa: CASRDRGSYNEQFF
cdr3_nt: TGTGCCAGCAGGGACAGGGGCTCCTACAATGAGCAGTTCTTC
clone_size: few
j_call: TRBJ2-1
v_call: TRBV7-9
d_call: TRBD1

cdr3_aa: CAISESGQGYEQYF
cdr3_nt: TGTGCCATCAGTGAGTCCGGACAGGGCTACGAGCAGTACTTC
clone_size: -
j_call: TRBJ2-7
v_call: TRBV10-3
d_call: TRBD1

cdr3_aa: CASSPPGGSGYIQYF
cdr3_nt: TGTGCCAGTAGTCCTCCGGGCGGGAGTGGCTACATTCAGTACTTC
clone_size: once
j_call: TRBJ2-4
v_call: TRBV19
d_call: TRBD2

cdr3_aa: CASSRPRQQDKQYF
cdr3_nt: TGTGCCAGCAGCCGTCCGAGACAGCAAGACAAGCAGTACTTC
clone_size: -
j_call: TRBJ2-7
v_call: TRBV7-2
d_call: -

cdr3_aa: CASSEWGQGGEKLFF
cdr3_nt: TGCGCCAGCAGTGAGTGGGGACAGGGAGGGGAAAAACTGTTTTTT
clone_size: once
j_call: TRBJ1-4
v_call: TRBV10-2
d_call: TRBD1